The 10 T cell receptor beta chains presented below share a single source sample, sequenced in a study of regulatory T cells in long-lasting Graves disease. Indicated time point: newly diagnosed GD, antithyroid drugs for less than 3 months. The TCR library was made from RNA that had been extracted from PBMCs in TRIzol. The TCR beta library used iRepertoire HTBI primers with Arm-PCR amplification of CDR3. TCRdb itself ran the multiplex PCR reads through MiXCR, one entry per CDR3 protein. The sample records around 450,000 distinct CDR3 sequences, roughly 16% being singletons. The same data also went into a second study, on T cells in Graves' hyperthyroidism and ophthalmopathy.

This material consisted of peripheral blood mononuclear cells (PBMCs), taken at new diagnosis, from a patient treated with antithyroid drugs. Receptor source: a man in his forties or fifties with Graves disease.

About this clonotype itself: One end of the junction is discordant with germline, which a read error may explain. This chain links TRBV6-5 with TRBJ2-7; 10 positions agree with TRBD2. The CDR3 is 14 residues long. Looked up from germline, CDR1 is MNHEY and CDR2 is SVGAGI. This chain's CDR3 is CASSYERGGYEQCF. The CDR3 DNA follows: TGTGCCAGCAGTTACGAGCGGGGGGGATACGAGCAGTGCTTC.

In this sample, this clonotype turned up many times. The chain combines TRBV7-2 with TRBJ2-4; 10 nucleotides agree with TRBD1. This CDR3 region has 17 residues. V gave up 3 bases and J gave up 8 bases; unmatched junction bases: 13. Germline CDR1 and CDR2: SGHTA and FQGNSA. The CDR3 reads CASSFDRGLPELYIQYF. In nucleotides, the CDR3 is TGTGCCAGCAGCTTCGACAGGGGGCTCCCCGAATTATACATTCAGTACTTC.

This clonotype was observed at least ten times. The chain combines TRBV10-3 with TRBJ1-1; D is undetermined. Germline-derived CDR1 and CDR2 are ENHRY and SYGVKD. The CDR3 consists of 14 residues. V was pared by 4 bases and J by 1 base, with 10 bases between. The CDR3 is CAISAETPNTEAFF. In DNA form, the CDR3 reads TGTGCCATCAGTGCCGAGACACCGAACACTGAAGCTTTCTTT.

This clonotype has at least ten counts. The rearrangement uses TRBV6-1 and TRBJ1-2; TRBD1 agrees at 9 bases. Looked up from germline, CDR1 is MNHNS and CDR2 is SASEGT. With 5 bases clipped from V and 7 bases from J, the junction kept 11 bases outside the gene matches. This CDR3 region has 15 residues. In DNA, the CDR3 is TGTGCCAGCAGTATTCGGGACAGGGAGATCCTTGGCTACACCTTC. As protein: CASSIRDREILGYTF.

The sample holds many counts of this clonotype. This chain uses TRBV2 with TRBJ2-3; D gene uncertain. V lost 3 bases, J lost 8 bases, and 12 bases lay in between. Germline loops: CDR1 SNHLY, CDR2 FYNNEI. The CDR3 runs 13 residues. As DNA, the CDR3 is TGTGCCAGCAGTGACGAGCGTGAAGGTACGCAGTATTTT. Translated: CASSDEREGTQYF. Together with reference TRBV2 and TRBJ2-3, the CDR3 gives the full variable domain: EPEVTQTPSHQVTQMGQEVILRCVPISNHLYFYWYRQILGQKVEFLVSFYNNEISEKSEIFDDQFSVERPDGSNFTLKIRSTKLEDSAMYFCASSDEREGTQYFGPGTRLTVL.

The rearrangement links TRBV29-1 to TRBJ2-7; 8 bases align to TRBD2. The CDR3 sequence is 12 residues long. Trimming removed 7 bases from V and 6 bases from J; junction bases left unmatched: 8. Germline CDR1 is SQVTM and CDR2 is ANQGSEA. CDR3 nucleotide sequence: TGCAGCGCATCCCTCGGGGGGGGCGAGCAGTACTTC. This sequence encodes CSASLGGGEQYF.

Notes on this clonotype: One junction end disagrees with the germline gene, perhaps due to a read error. This chain uses TRBV30 with TRBJ2-1; the D gene is possibly TRBD1 (7 bases). CDR1 GTSNPN and CDR2 SVGIG come from the germline V gene (reference sequence). The CDR3 has 14 residues. The CDR3 sequence is CARRRGQTYNEQFF. Written as DNA, the CDR3 is TGTGCCCGGAGGAGGGGACAGACCTACAATGAGCAGTTCTTC.

This clonotype appeared many times. The chain carries TRBV2 and TRBJ2-7; TRBD1 agrees at 7 bases. The CDR3 runs 16 residues. Germline trimming cut 6 bases from V and 4 bases from J; bases unmatched to any gene: 15. CDR1 SNHLY and CDR2 FYNNEI come from the germline V gene. The DNA for the CDR3 is TGTGCCAGCAGGGCGAACAGGGGCCTCATTTCGTACGAGCAGTACTTC. It codes for CASRANRGLISYEQYF.

J is TRBJ1-1 and V is TRBV9; D might be TRBD1 (5 bases). The CDR3 is 14 amino acids. The ends were cut back, 0 bases at V and 0 bases at J, with 6 bases in the middle. Germline-derived CDR1 and CDR2 are SGDLS and YYNGEE. CDR3 DNA: TGTGCCAGCAGCGTAGAGGGGTTGAACACTGAAGCTTTCTTT. Its translation is CASSVEGLNTEAFF.

Ten or more counts support this clonotype. This chain joins TRBV7-2 and TRBJ2-1; 10 bases fit TRBD2. This CDR3 is 15 amino acids long. J gave up 6 bases and V 6 bases, and 8 bases lay outside the gene matches. Per germline, CDR1 SGHTA and CDR2 FQGNSA. The CDR3 DNA is TGTGCCAGCAGTCTACTAGCGGGGAGTCCCAATGAGCAGTTCTTC. Its protein is CASSLLAGSPNEQFF.